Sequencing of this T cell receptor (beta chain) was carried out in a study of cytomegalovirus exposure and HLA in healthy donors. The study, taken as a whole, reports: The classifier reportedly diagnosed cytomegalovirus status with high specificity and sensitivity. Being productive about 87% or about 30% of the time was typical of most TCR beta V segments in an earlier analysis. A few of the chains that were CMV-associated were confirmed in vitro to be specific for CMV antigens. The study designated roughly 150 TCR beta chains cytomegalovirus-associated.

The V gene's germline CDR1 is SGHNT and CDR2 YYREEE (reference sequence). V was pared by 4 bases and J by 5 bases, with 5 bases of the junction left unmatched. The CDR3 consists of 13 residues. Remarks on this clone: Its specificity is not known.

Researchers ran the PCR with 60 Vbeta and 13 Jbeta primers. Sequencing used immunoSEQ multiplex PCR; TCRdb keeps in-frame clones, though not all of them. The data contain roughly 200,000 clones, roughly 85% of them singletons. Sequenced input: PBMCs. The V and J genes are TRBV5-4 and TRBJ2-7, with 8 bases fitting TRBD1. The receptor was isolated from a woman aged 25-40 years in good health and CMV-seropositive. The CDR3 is CASSQGAPNEQYF. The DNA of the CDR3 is TGTGCCAGCAGCCAGGGGGCGCCCAACGAGCAGTACTTC.